This TCR beta chain was observed in a study of Ad26.COV2.S vaccination and SARS-CoV-2 variants. Study information: Into the muscle, Ad26.COV2.S was dosed once or twice, 56 days apart. The study's findings and limits: The breadth of spike-specific CD8+ and CD4+ T cell responses after vaccination was reportedly substantial. The TCR breadth and depth analyses may have produced an underestimate of total T cell responses. Breadth measured for non-spike TCRs was similar across vaccine and placebo recipients.

Data came from immunoSEQ multiplex PCR; TCRdb stores just in-frame clones and leaves some out. The data contain roughly 380,000 clones, around 87% of them singletons. In its sample, this clone was seen once. Its target is unknown. Treatment indicated: 15 to 20 received Ad26.COV2.S at low or high dose, single or two shots; 5 received placebo; per-sample allocation not given. Collection of samples fell on day 63 after the first vaccine or placebo injection. This receptor was identified in a person aged 18-65 years who received the Ad26.COV2.S COVID-19 vaccine or a placebo. The input for sequencing was peripheral blood, taken in a trial of Ad26.COV2.S vaccine versus placebo.

The CDR3 DNA sequence: TGTGCCAGCAGTATTTTCGGAGCTAACTATGGCTACACCTTC. The encoded protein is CASSIFGANYGYTF. The rearrangement uses TRBV7-2 and TRBJ1-2, with no clear D. V dropped 6 bases and J dropped 0 bases, with 11 bases sitting between them. Per germline, CDR1 SGHTA and CDR2 FQGNSA. The CDR3 sequence is 14 residues long.